The rows below give T cell receptor beta chains drawn from one sample of a study of memory CD4+ T cells and cytomegalovirus serostatus. The assay was immunoSEQ multiplex PCR, and TCRdb's table has in-frame clones only and misses some. The sample lists over 35,000 clones, 60% to 80% occurring once. Sequenced sample: memory CD4+ T cells from blood. These receptors all stem from an adult in good health and CMV-seronegative. CDR3s include the opening cysteine and the closing phenylalanine or tryptophan. Fields, in order: V gene, clone size, J gene, CDR3 length, D gene, CDR3 DNA, CDR3 protein. The D gene is left open where the match is weak. Rows give clone size only sometimes, using once, few, many, or a class for an expanded clone.

>TRBV6-1|.|TRBJ1-4|12|.
TGTGCCAGCGGACGGCTTAATGAAAAACTGTTTTTT
CASGRLNEKLFF
>TRBV5-4|.|TRBJ2-5|14|TRBD2
TGTGCCAGCAGCTTGAAGCGGGGGGAAGAGACCCAGTACTTC
CASSLKRGEETQYF
>TRBV9|.|TRBJ1-5|14|TRBD1
TGTGCCAGCAGCCGGCAGGGGGCTTATCAGCCCCAGCATTTT
CASSRQGAYQPQHF
>TRBV7-2|.|TRBJ1-4|15|.
TGTGCCAGCAGCTTAGACTCTACAGGGCCGAAGAAACTGTTTTTT
CASSLDSTGPKKLFF
>TRBV28|once|TRBJ1-1|16|.
TGTGCCAGCAACTCCGTCCCGGGGGGCGCGAGCACTGAAGCTTTCTTT
CASNSVPGGASTEAFF
>TRBV28|.|TRBJ1-3|14|.
TGTGCCAGCACGAACAGGAACTCTGGAAACACCATATATTTT
CASTNRNSGNTIYF
>TRBV28|few|TRBJ1-2|13|.
TGTGCCGGGTCGTCGGGCCGAAACTATGGCTACACCTTC
CAGSSGRNYGYTF
>TRBV7-9|.|TRBJ1-1|13|.
TGTGCCAGCAGCCCGGGAGTTAGCACTGAAGCTTTCTTT
CASSPGVSTEAFF
>TRBV28|.|TRBJ1-2|16|TRBD1
TGTGCCAGCAGCAATCCTCGGGACAGGGCTAACTATGGCTACACCTTC
CASSNPRDRANYGYTF
>TRBV7-4|.|TRBJ1-2|14|.
TGTGCCAGCAGCGCGCCACCCTTTAACTATGGCTACACCTTC
CASSAPPFNYGYTF
>TRBV28|.|TRBJ2-3|13|.
TGTGCCACCAGGAGGGGGAGCACAGATACGCAGTATTTT
CATRRGSTDTQYF
>TRBV2|once|TRBJ2-2|17|.
TGTGCCAGCAGTGGGGTCTTTGGCGTCCGGAACACCGGGGAGCTGTTTTTT
CASSGVFGVRNTGELFF
>TRBV15|.|TRBJ1-2|15|.
TGTGCCACCAGCAGGGGCCGGGGGACTAACTATGGCTACACCTTC
CATSRGRGTNYGYTF
>TRBV5-4|few|TRBJ2-2|14|.
TGTGCCAGCAGCTTGAGTATTAACACCGGGGAGCTGTTTTTT
CASSLSINTGELFF
>TRBV2|.|TRBJ1-2|14|.
TGTGCCAGCAGTGAAGCGGGAGCCTTCGGTGGCTACACCTTC
CASSEAGAFGGYTF
>TRBV7-2|.|TRBJ2-3|16|.
TGTGCCAGCAGCTCTAGCGCGGTCTTACAGGGAGATACGCAGTATTTT
CASSSSAVLQGDTQYF
>TRBV4-2|.|TRBJ1-1|11|.
TGTGCCAGCAGCCAAAACACTGAAGCTTTCTTT
CASSQNTEAFF
>TRBV9|.|TRBJ1-2|15|.
TGTGCCAGCAGCGTAGTAGAGGGCAGGCTTCATGGCTACACCTTC
CASSVVEGRLHGYTF
>TRBV15|.|TRBJ2-5|13|.
TGTGCCACCAGCAGAGATCTTGAAGAGACCCAGTACTTC
CATSRDLEETQYF
>TRBV6-1|.|TRBJ1-2|13|.
TGTGCCAGCAGTGAACTACCCGGTGAGGGCTACACCTTC
CASSELPGEGYTF
>TRBV29-1|.|TRBJ1-1|11|TRBD1
TGCAGCGTTGAAAGGGGGCAGGAGACTTTCTTT
CSVERGQETFF
>TRBV6-1|once|TRBJ2-1|12|TRBD2
TGTGCCATCCGGGGGGGCTACAATGAGCAGTTCTTC
CAIRGGYNEQFF
>TRBV5-1|.|TRBJ2-5|14|.
TGCGCCAGCAGTTCTCGGACAGACCAAGAGACCCAGTACTTC
CASSSRTDQETQYF
>TRBV5-1|.|TRBJ1-2|13|.
TGCGCCAGCAGCTTGGACAAAAACTATGGCTACACCTTC
CASSLDKNYGYTF
>TRBV7-9|.|TRBJ1-6|16|.
TGTGCCAGCAGCCCAGACAGACGAGGGGCCAATTCACCCCTCCACTTT
CASSPDRRGANSPLHF
>TRBV4-3|.|TRBJ2-3|14|.
TGCGCCAGCAGCCAGTCTAGTAACACAGATACGCAGTATTTT
CASSQSSNTDTQYF
>TRBV7-9|.|TRBJ1-3|16|.
TGTGCCAGCAGCTCGTCGGCGGGAGTCTCTGGAAACACCATATATTTT
CASSSSAGVSGNTIYF
>TRBV11-2|.|TRBJ1-2|13|TRBD1
TGTGCCAGCAGCCAGGACAGGGACTATGGCTACACCTTC
CASSQDRDYGYTF
>TRBV30|.|TRBJ2-3|16|TRBD1
TGTGCCTGGAGCCTAGAAGGGGGCTGGAGCACAGATACGCAGTATTTT
CAWSLEGGWSTDTQYF
>TRBV5-1|.|TRBJ1-1|13|.
TGCGCCAGCCTCCGATCGTTGGGCACTGAAGCTTTCTTT
CASLRSLGTEAFF
>TRBV19|few|TRBJ2-2|13|.
TGTGCCAGTAACCCAGGGAACACCGGGGAGCTGTTTTTT
CASNPGNTGELFF
>TRBV28|.|TRBJ1-3|13|.
TGTGCCAGCAGTTTATTCTCTGGAAACACCATATATTTT
CASSLFSGNTIYF
>TRBV7-8|.|TRBJ2-1|18|.
TGTGCCAGCAGCTTCCCCCTGGGAGAGACTAGGCCTTACAATGAGCAGTTCTTC
CASSFPLGETRPYNEQFF
>TRBV4-3|.|TRBJ1-5|17|.
TGCGCCAGCAGCCAAGAATTGGGCCAGGGGAAAAATCAGCCCCAGCATTTT
CASSQELGQGKNQPQHF
>TRBV28|.|TRBJ2-1|15|TRBD2
TGTGCCAGCAGTTTCGGCGGGGGGGCCAGGTATGAGCAGTTCTTC
CASSFGGGARYEQFF
>TRBV29-1|.|TRBJ1-3|15|.
TGCAGCGTTGAAGTTCCGAGGAGACCTGGAAACACCATATATTTT
CSVEVPRRPGNTIYF
>TRBV7-3|.|TRBJ1-2|13|.
TGTGCCAGCAGCTTACAGGGAGGAAGAGGCTACACCTTC
CASSLQGGRGYTF
>TRBV11-2|.|TRBJ2-1|14|.
TGTGCCAGCAGCTTAGTTCGCAGGGCCAATGAGCAGTTCTTC
CASSLVRRANEQFF
>TRBV9|.|TRBJ1-1|15|.
TGTGCCAGCAGCGTAGACCCGGGATGGGGGACTGAAGCTTTCTTT
CASSVDPGWGTEAFF
>TRBV7-2|.|TRBJ1-1|14|.
TGTGCCAGCAGCTCTCAGGGGAGGGCCACTGAAGCTTTCTTT
CASSSQGRATEAFF
>TRBV5-1|.|TRBJ2-5|14|.
TGCGCCAGCAGCTTGGTTGGCAGCCAAGAGACCCAGTACTTC
CASSLVGSQETQYF
>TRBV5-6|.|TRBJ1-1|17|.
TGTGCCAGCAGTTTTTTGGACTCTCGAGGGGTTGACACTGAAGCTTTCTTT
CASSFLDSRGVDTEAFF
>TRBV6-1|.|TRBJ1-1|14|.
TGTGCCAGCAGTGCGACAGTTAACTCAGCTGAAGCTTTCTTT
CASSATVNSAEAFF
>TRBV28|.|TRBJ2-5|14|.
TGTGCCAGCAGTTTATCTCCGGGACTAGAGACCCAGTACTTC
CASSLSPGLETQYF
>TRBV2|once|TRBJ2-5|15|TRBD1
TGTGCCAGCACAAAGTTACAGGGGCTCCAAGAGACCCAGTACTTC
CASTKLQGLQETQYF
>TRBV11-2|.|TRBJ1-6|15|.
TGTGCCAGCAGCTCCAGAGCAGGGGACGGTTCACCCCTCCACTTT
CASSSRAGDGSPLHF
>TRBV4-3|.|TRBJ2-5|14|.
TGCGCCAGCAGCCAAGGAGGGGGCCAAGAGACCCAGTACTTC
CASSQGGGQETQYF
>TRBV7-3|few|TRBJ2-5|14|.
TGTGCCAGCAGCTTGGGTGGGGGGCGGGAGACCCAGTACTTC
CASSLGGGRETQYF
>TRBV7-7|.|TRBJ2-2|12|.
TGTGCCAGCAGCCCCCGTGGCGGGGAGCTGTTTTTT
CASSPRGGELFF
>TRBV2|.|TRBJ2-5|13|.
TGTGCCAGCAACTGGGGCACCGGGGAGACCCAGTACTTC
CASNWGTGETQYF
>TRBV7-2|medium-sized|TRBJ1-5|15|.
TGTGCCAGCAGTTCCACAGGGAGTAGCAATCAGCCCCAGCATTTT
CASSSTGSSNQPQHF
>TRBV28|.|TRBJ1-1|12|.
TGTGCCAGCAGTTTGCTCACGGGTGAAGCTTTCTTT
CASSLLTGEAFF